This TCR beta chain was captured in a study of T cells after yellow fever vaccination (dated by TCRdb to the late 2010s). Looking at the study overall: The SMART-Seq v4 Ultra Low Input RNA kit was used to prepare libraries from fractions with low cell numbers. To follow T-cell clones before and after both primary and booster YFV17D yellow fever vaccination, bulk TCR alpha and beta repertoires underwent longitudinal sequencing. Two healthy male donors, one aged 18 to 30 and one aged 30 to 40 years, made up the cohort. Blood was drawn at multiple timepoints before and after primary and secondary immunization, with bulk PBMC replicates and cell subsets isolated. Study-level results and caveats: Most clones expanded after primary vaccination (96% of CD4 and roughly 90% of CD8) were re-detected after the booster, suggesting that broad memory maintenance occurred. Because only a couple of donors were included in the study, the extent to which the findings can be generalized is limited. A small fraction of clonotypes showed up in both the CD4 and CD8 compartments, probably as a result of convergent recombination. Compared with the primary T-cell response, the secondary T-cell response was weaker but faster, peaking on day 5 rather than day 15. Because abundant contaminating clonotypes from the bulk population could be contained in FACS-sorted repertoires, computational filtering was required.

This clonotype occurred many times. No antigen is known for it. No per-base quality is available; no much larger clone lies one base away. TCR cDNA was made using 5'RACE template switching, a step that added a universal primer site and unique molecular identifiers. Priming of cDNA synthesis was performed from both the TCR alpha and TCR beta constant segments. Library amplification involved two PCR steps, and the second step added sample barcodes and sequencing adapters. Libraries were sequenced on Illumina HiSeq 2500 (2x100 bp) or NovaSeq (2x150 bp). Per the authors' processing: Reads were demultiplexed and collapsed into UMI consensus sequences with MIGEC, and V(D)J alignment was performed with MiXCR. Vaccine-responding clonotypes were defined with edgeR using replicate PBMC samples, requiring FDR below 0.01 and a log2 fold change above 5 up to day 15. Each bulk clonotype was labeled CD4 or CD8 based on which sequenced repertoire, CD4 or CD8, contained the clonotype at higher abundance. TCRdb trimmed the raw reads at Q25, called clones with MiXCR and kept productive beta chains. Every distinct CDR3 protein forms one entry, paired with its most common genes and DNA. The V and J calls reflect TCRdb's pipeline rather than the authors' work. Within this sample are 120,000 to 150,000 distinct CDR3 sequences, with approximately 7.7% of them counted one time only. Clones ranked in the top ten supply 0.55% to 0.9% of the sample.

Trimming costs V 1 base and J 8 bases, and their ends lie 9 bases apart. The CDR3 has 13 amino acids, counting the end cysteine and phenylalanine. Of the read, only the CDR3 DNA is kept; its 39 bases are in frame from base 1. Based on the germline V gene, the CDR1 and CDR2 sequences are KGHSH and LQKENI. The treatment or condition label of this sample denotes: live attenuated yellow fever vaccine strain. A standard Ficoll-Paque protocol was used to isolate PBMCs from peripheral blood. Dynabeads CD4 and CD8 positive selection kits were used to isolate CD4 and CD8 T-cell fractions. TriZol was used to extract RNA from bulk PBMCs, CD4 and CD8 fractions, and dextramer-positive and dextramer-negative fractions.

Sequencing used CD4+ T cells sorted from PBMCs, obtained 5 days after the yellow fever booster vaccination. The receptor comes from a man aged 25-45 years who received the YFV17D yellow fever vaccine. This receptor chain uses TRBV18 and TRBJ2-1, and the D gene may be TRBD2, 6 bases matching. The nucleotide sequence reads TGTGCCAGCTCACCACGGGACTCCTATGAGCAGTTCTTC. It encodes CASSPRDSYEQFF.